Below, 21 T cell receptor beta chains from the same sample are listed, as sequenced in a study of monozygotic twins with inflammatory bowel disease. TCRdb reworked the 5' RACE reads into one entry per CDR3 protein, no DNA. Its listing shows about 200,000 distinct CDR3 sequences. The specimen sequenced was blood. These receptors were obtained from a human donor with ulcerative colitis or Crohn's disease, or a healthy co-twin of an affected twin (not recorded which).

V is TRBV20-1 and J is TRBJ2-3; TCRdb reports TRBD2, a call that lacks DNA to check it against. The CDR3 length is 15 residues. Looked up from germline, CDR1 is DFQATT and CDR2 is SNEGSKA (reference sequence). The CDR3 sequence is CSASSGTSGVDTQYF.

This chain uses TRBV30 with TRBJ1-1. This CDR3 has 12 residues. Germline V CDR1 and CDR2: GTSNPN, SVGIG (reference sequence). CDR3 sequence: CAWSVLGTEAFF. The whole variable domain, remainder taken from reference TRBV30 and TRBJ1-1, is SQTIHQWPATLVQPVGSPLSLECTVEGTSNPNLYWYRQAAGRGLQLLFYSVGIGQISSEVPQNLSASRPQDRQFILSSKKLLLSDSGFYLCAWSVLGTEAFFGQGTRLTVV.

The chain is built from TRBV7-2 and TRBJ2-5; with no DNA, the TCRdb D assignment of TRBD1 cannot be verified. This CDR3 is built from 15 residues. The germline CDR1 and CDR2 sequences are SGHTA and FQGNSA. This CDR3 reads CASSTFGGAGETQYF.

J is TRBJ2-1 and V is TRBV7-2; TCRdb proposes TRBD1, but this gene call is untestable without DNA. The CDR3 is made up of 15 amino acids. Germline-derived CDR1 and CDR2 are SGHTA and FQGNSA. The CDR3 spells CASSLRWERDPEQFF.

The rearrangement links TRBV20-1 to TRBJ1-2; TCRdb calls TRBD1, which cannot be checked without DNA. Germline V CDR1 and CDR2: DFQATT, SNEGSKA (reference sequence). The length of the CDR3 is 13 residues. The CDR3: CSARGRTGKGYTF.

V gene TRBV19 combines with J gene TRBJ2-3. Germline V gene sequence: CDR1 LNHDA, CDR2 SQIVND (reference sequence). The CDR3 consists of 13 residues. The CDR3 here is CASSIFGPDTQYF.

The gene calls are TRBV29-1 and TRBJ2-7; as DNA is missing, the TRBD1 call by TCRdb cannot be tested. Germline CDR1 and CDR2: SQVTM and ANQGSEA. There are 12 residues in the CDR3. The CDR3 is CSVERGGAEQYF.

The V and J genes are TRBV4-3 and TRBJ2-5. This CDR3 has 14 amino acids. The germline V gene encodes CDR1 LGHNA and CDR2 YSLEER. The CDR3 sequence: CASSQEKGQETQYF.

The gene calls are TRBV5-1 and TRBJ1-2; no DNA is available, so the TRBD1 call from TCRdb remains unchecked. The CDR3 contains 14 residues. Germline loops: CDR1 SGHRS, CDR2 YFSETQ. CDR3: CASSLGQEAKGYTF.

The CDR3 protein is CASSQHGADTQYF. V is TRBV3-1 and J is TRBJ2-3. Germline CDR1 reads LGHDT; CDR2 reads YNNKEL (reference sequence). The CDR3 is 13 amino acids.

This rearrangement joins TRBV10-3 to TRBJ2-1. This CDR3 is built from 15 residues. Germline V gives CDR1 ENHRY, CDR2 SYGVKD. The CDR3 here is CAISESQVRYNEQFF.

The chain links TRBV6-1 to TRBJ1-5; the TRBD1 assignment by TCRdb is unverifiable without DNA. CDR3 size: 15 residues. The germline gives CDR1 MNHNS, CDR2 SASEGT. CDR3 amino acids: CASSERGDSNQPQHF.

This rearrangement joins TRBV2 to TRBJ2-1. Germline-derived CDR1 and CDR2 are SNHLY and FYNNEI. The CDR3 length is 15 residues. This chain's CDR3 is CASSADAPTTNEQFF.

The chain couples TRBV9 to TRBJ2-2; the D call from TCRdb, TRBD2, cannot be confirmed without DNA. The CDR3 is made up of 15 amino acids. Germline CDR1 SGDLS, CDR2 YYNGEE. The CDR3 loop reads CASSVAGGETGELFF. Full variable domain (remainder filled in from reference TRBV9 and TRBJ2-2): DSGVTQTPKHLITATGQRVTLRCSPRSGDLSVYWYQQSLDQGLQFLIQYYNGEERAKGNILERFSAQQFPDLHSELNLSSLELGDSALYFCASSVAGGETGELFFGEGSRLTVL.

The V call is TRBV6-1, the J call TRBJ2-5; TCRdb reports TRBD1, a call that lacks DNA to check it against. Germline values: CDR1 MNHNS, CDR2 SASEGT. CDR3 length: 15 amino acids. The CDR3 is CASSARDRHQETQYF.

This chain connects TRBV5-1 to TRBJ2-3; there is no DNA to check the TCRdb D call of TRBD2. The CDR3 is 16 residues long. CDR1 and CDR2 from the germline V gene are SGHRS and YFSETQ. The CDR3 protein is CASSLGGSHFSDTQYF.

This rearrangement joins TRBV20-1 to TRBJ1-5. CDR3 length equals 12 residues. Germline CDR1 DFQATT, CDR2 SNEGSKA (reference sequence). CDR3 loop: CSARPGNQPQHF.

J is TRBJ1-5 and V is TRBV7-2; checking the TCRdb D call of TRBD1 is not possible without DNA. Per germline, CDR1 SGHTA and CDR2 FQGNSA. This CDR3 is 14 amino acids long. The CDR3: CATAGGAGDQPQHF.

J is TRBJ2-1 and V is TRBV5-6; TCRdb gives TRBD1 as the D gene, but with no DNA this cannot be confirmed. Germline CDR1 is SGHDT and CDR2 is YYEEEE. The CDR3 consists of 14 residues. The CDR3 reads CASSLLQAGGKQFF.

V is TRBV5-1 and J is TRBJ2-2. The CDR3 is made up of 15 amino acids. Germline V gives CDR1 SGHRS, CDR2 YFSETQ. The CDR3 spells CASSLVHPNTGELFF.

The gene calls are TRBV28 and TRBJ2-2; absent DNA, TCRdb's TRBD1 call cannot be checked. This CDR3 has 15 residues. Germline loops: CDR1 MDHEN, CDR2 SYDVKM. CDR3 loop: CASSPPHPNTGELFF.